This TCR beta chain was documented in a study of shared clonotypes between healthy human individuals. Germline-derived CDR1 and CDR2 are SGHVS and FQNEAQ. V was pared by 0 bases and J by 3 bases, with 9 bases between. The CDR3 length is 15 residues. Produced via immunoSEQ multiplex PCR; TCRdb's table is partial and in-frame only. The profile shows 2 million to 3 million clones, 80% to 95% of them singletons. Sample: naive CD4+ T cells from PBMCs. Subset reported: CD45RA+ positively selected. The sequence was collected from a man younger than 35 in good health. Some clones in this sample may be carry-over from other donors' samples. The chain combines TRBV7-8 with TRBJ1-5; D gene unclear. The CDR3 coding sequence is TGTGCCAGCAGCTTAGCGCGTACAGTCAATCAGCCCCAGCATTTT. Amino acid sequence: CASSLARTVNQPQHF.